The present T cell receptor (beta chain) was sequenced within a study of control samples from healthy donors and cancer patients. CDR3 size: 14 residues. Looked up from germline, CDR1 is SEHNR and CDR2 is FQNEAQ (reference sequence). V was shortened by 1 base and J by 0 bases, with 6 bases between the two germline ends. Some clones are missing from TCRdb's copy, which holds only in-frame ones; the method was immunoSEQ multiplex PCR. This sample yields around 200,000 clones, of which 91% are seen a single time; over 1.2% belongs to the top ten. The chain combines TRBV7-9 with TRBJ1-2; no reliable D call. Sequencing used blood. This TCR derives from a woman aged 25 to 39 in good health. Written as DNA, the CDR3 is TGTGCCAGCAGCTTAGGGGCAGCTAACTATGGCTACACCTTC. As protein: CASSLGAANYGYTF.